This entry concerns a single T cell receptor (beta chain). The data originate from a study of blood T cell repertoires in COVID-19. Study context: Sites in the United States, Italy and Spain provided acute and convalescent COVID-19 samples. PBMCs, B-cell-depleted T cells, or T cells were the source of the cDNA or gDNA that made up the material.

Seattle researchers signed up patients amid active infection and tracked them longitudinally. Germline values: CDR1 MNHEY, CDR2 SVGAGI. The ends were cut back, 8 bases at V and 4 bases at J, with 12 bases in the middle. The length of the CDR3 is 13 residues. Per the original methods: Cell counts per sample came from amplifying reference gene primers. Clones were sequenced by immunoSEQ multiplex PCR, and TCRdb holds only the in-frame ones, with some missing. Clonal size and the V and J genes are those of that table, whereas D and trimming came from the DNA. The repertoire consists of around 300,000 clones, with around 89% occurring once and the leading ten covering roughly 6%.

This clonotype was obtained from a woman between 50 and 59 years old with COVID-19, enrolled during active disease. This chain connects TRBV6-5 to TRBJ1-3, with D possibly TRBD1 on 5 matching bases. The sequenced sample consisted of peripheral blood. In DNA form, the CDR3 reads TGTGCCAGCCTGGCGGCAGGGGGAAACACCATATATTTT. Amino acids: CASLAAGGNTIYF.